The 29 T cell receptor beta chains in this list originate from one sample, sequenced in a study of chemoradiotherapy in HPV16-positive cancers. Assay: immunoSEQ multiplex PCR; the TCRdb copy retains only in-frame clones and omits some. The table lists approximately 12,000 clones, roughly 90% of them singletons, with about 2.2% in the top ten. The sample in question was blood, obtained from a patient who underwent chemoradiotherapy. The receptors stem from a human donor with HPV-associated anogenital cancer.

This clone was found once. The chain employs TRBV4-2 and TRBJ2-7; possible D gene TRBD1, 5 bases. Germline CDR1 reads LGHNA; CDR2 reads YNFKEQ. The CDR3 covers 15 residues. V lost 0 bases, J lost 3 bases, and 12 bases lay in between. This CDR3 reads CASSQERGRFYEQYF. The DNA of the CDR3 is TGTGCCAGCAGCCAAGAAAGGGGCAGATTCTACGAGCAGTACTTC.

The CDR3 loop reads CASSDSAGAGDTQYF. The CDR3 bases are TGTGCCAGCAGTGACTCCGCGGGGGCGGGAGATACGCAGTATTTT. This sequence joins TRBV6-4 and TRBJ2-3; the D gene is possibly TRBD2 (7 bases). Germline lookup yields CDR1 MRHNA and CDR2 SNTAGT. V was shortened by 0 bases and J by 5 bases, with 12 bases between the two germline ends. The CDR3 consists of 15 residues.

This clone was observed once. This chain's CDR3 is CASSPTDSSYSPLHF. Written as DNA, the CDR3 is TGTGCCAGCAGCCCGACCGACAGTTCATATTCACCCCTCCACTTT. This chain joins TRBV4-2 and TRBJ1-6; D possibly corresponds to TRBD1 (5 bases). V lost 4 bases, J lost 8 bases, and 15 bases lay in between. This CDR3 has 15 amino acids. Germline V gene data show CDR1 as LGHNA and CDR2 as YNFKEQ.

The V and J genes are TRBV6-1 and TRBJ2-6; 12 bases match TRBD1. The CDR3 consists of 19 residues. V gave up 3 bases and J gave up 2 bases; unmatched junction bases: 8. The germline gives CDR1 MNHNS, CDR2 SASEGT. CDR3 in amino acids: CASSDKGQGAFTGANVLTF. The CDR3 DNA sequence: TGTGCCAGCAGTGATAAGGGACAGGGGGCGTTTACTGGGGCCAACGTCCTGACTTTC.

The V call is TRBV28, the J call TRBJ2-1, with D perhaps TRBD2 (5 bases). The germline V and J ends were trimmed by 6 bases and 4 bases, with 16 bases remaining between them. CDR1 and CDR2 from the germline V gene are MDHEN and SYDVKM. The CDR3 loop spans 15 amino acids. Written as DNA, the CDR3 is TGTGCCAGCAGCGGAGGTGGTAACATGTACAATGAGCAGTTCTTC. It encodes CASSGGGNMYNEQFF.

The rearrangement joins TRBV7-8 to TRBJ2-3, with D possibly TRBD1 on 6 matching bases. CDR3 length: 14 amino acids. Germline CDR1 and CDR2: SGHVS and FQNEAQ. V was clipped by 2 bases and J by 5 bases, with 11 bases between them. The CDR3 is CASSLPGVGDTQYF. CDR3 in DNA: TGTGCCAGCAGCTTACCAGGGGTCGGAGATACGCAGTATTTT.

J is TRBJ2-7 and V is TRBV10-1, with 7 bases that match TRBD1. The CDR3 has 15 residues. The germline V gene encodes CDR1 WNHNN and CDR2 SYGVQD (reference sequence). The junction had 10 bases not matched to a gene; V was cut back by 7 bases and J by 1 base. CDR3 coding DNA: TGCGCCAGCATCCTAGAACAGGGGTTATCCTACGAGCAGTACTTC. It codes for CASILEQGLSYEQYF.

The J gene is TRBJ1-5, the V gene TRBV7-9; D might be TRBD1 (5 bases). Trimming removed 1 base from V and 2 bases from J, with 12 bases in between. Germline V gives CDR1 SEHNR, CDR2 FQNEAQ (reference sequence). CDR3 length: 16 residues. CDR3 nucleotide sequence: TGTGCCAGCAGCTTAGTAGGGGCGGTTGGCAATCAGCCCCAGCATTTT. Its protein product is CASSLVGAVGNQPQHF.

The V gene is TRBV6-7, the J gene TRBJ2-2; 8 bases agree with TRBD1. TRBV6-7 is an ORF for which the function is uncertain. The ends lost 0 bases at V and 5 bases at J; junction bases unmatched: 14. The CDR3 spans 19 residues. The chain's CDR3 is CASSYSCAAGGLGTGELFF. The DNA for the CDR3 is TGTGCCAGCAGTTACTCGTGTGCTGCAGGGGGCTTAGGGACCGGGGAGCTGTTTTTT.

This clone occurred once. The chain recombines TRBV2 with TRBJ2-7; D is possibly TRBD1 (6 bases). The CDR3 length is 12 residues. Germline values: CDR1 SNHLY, CDR2 FYNNEI. The V gene lost 6 bases and the J gene lost 6 bases, with 12 bases spanning the gap. CDR3 coding DNA: TGTGCCAGCAGATACAACAGGGTCGAGCAGTACTTC. Protein: CASRYNRVEQYF.

This chain joins TRBV5-1 and TRBJ1-6; 10 nucleotides line up with TRBD1. The CDR3 consists of 14 residues. Germline CDR1 reads SGHRS; CDR2 reads YFSETQ. Trimming at V came to 4 bases and at J to 9 bases, leaving 4 bases not matched to a gene. DNA for the CDR3: TGCGCCAGCAGCGCGACAGGGGGCAGTTCACCCCTCCACTTT. Amino acid sequence: CASSATGGSSPLHF.

The rearrangement joins TRBV4-1 to TRBJ1-4; D is undetermined. CDR1 and CDR2 (germline): MGHRA, YSYEKL. The CDR3 totals 14 residues. Between the trimmed V and J ends, which lost 1 base and 5 bases, there was a span of 8 bases. The CDR3 bases are TGCGCCAGCAGCCAAGGCCCCACAAATGAAAAACTGTTTTTT. It encodes CASSQGPTNEKLFF.

The CDR3 sequence is CASSFPGGPLPSTDTQYF. Written as DNA, the CDR3 is TGTGCCAGCAGCTTTCCAGGGGGCCCATTACCAAGCACAGATACGCAGTATTTT. The rearrangement joins TRBV7-6 to TRBJ2-3, with 8 bases identical to TRBD1. CDR1 is SGHVS, CDR2 FNYEAQ, per germline. This CDR3 has 18 amino acids. V trimming: 3 bases; J trimming: 0 bases; junction bases outside the gene matches: 11. Full variable domain (remainder filled in from reference TRBV7-6 and TRBJ2-3): GAGVSQSPRYKVTKRGQDVALRCDPISGHVSLYWYRQALGQGPEFLTYFNYEAQQDKSGLPNDRFSAERPEGSISTLTIQRTEQRDSAMYRCASSFPGGPLPSTDTQYFGPGTRLTVL.

This chain links TRBV6-4 with TRBJ2-7, with D tentatively TRBD1 or TRBD2 (5 bases each). The germline CDR1 and CDR2 sequences are MRHNA and SNTAGT. V was shortened by 2 bases and J by 5 bases, with 10 bases between the two germline ends. The CDR3 has 13 amino acids. Here the CDR3 reads CASSDGVGDEQYF. DNA of the CDR3: TGTGCCAGCAGTGACGGAGTGGGGGACGAGCAGTACTTC.

The genes are TRBV12-2 and TRBJ2-5; TRBD2 is the table's D call and was not checked against the DNA. TRBV12-2 is a pseudogene. This CDR3 contains 17 residues. The CDR3 reads CASRLGLAGGMRETQYF. The CDR3 DNA follows: TGTGCAAGTCGCTTAGGACTAGCGGGGGGCATGCGAGAGACCCAGTACTTC.

The chain recombines TRBV9 with TRBJ1-2, with D possibly TRBD1 on 5 matching bases. From germline, CDR1 is SGDLS and CDR2 YYNGEE. This CDR3 contains 16 residues. V lost 4 bases and J lost 1, with 17 bases in between. The CDR3, as DNA: TGTGCCAGCAGCCCCTTTAAAGTTAGGGGTAACTATGGCTACACCTTC. Translation gives CASSPFKVRGNYGYTF.

The rearrangement uses TRBV11-3 and TRBJ1-5; the D is unclear. Trimming cost V 0 bases and J 2 bases, with 14 bases left between them. This CDR3 is built from 17 residues. CDR1 is SGHNT and CDR2 is YENEEA in the germline V gene. The CDR3 sequence: CASSLDPRKGGNQPQHF. DNA for the CDR3: TGTGCCAGCAGCTTAGATCCCCGCAAAGGTGGCAATCAGCCCCAGCATTTT.

This clone has just one count. The genes are TRBV12-5 and TRBJ1-2, with D possibly TRBD1 on 5 matching bases. V lost 5 bases, J lost 5 bases, and 15 bases lay in between. This CDR3 has 14 amino acids. CDR1 and CDR2 from the germline V gene are LGHNT and FRNRAP. The CDR3: CASGTGGGGYGYTF. The DNA of the CDR3 is TGTGCTAGTGGTACCGGGGGAGGTGGGTATGGCTACACCTTC. The full variable domain, rest sourced from reference TRBV12-5 and TRBJ1-2, is DARVTQTPRHKVTEMGQEVTMRCQPILGHNTVFWYRQTMMQGLELLAYFRNRAPLDDSGMPKDRFSAEMPDATLATLKIQPSEPRDSAVYFCASGTGGGGYGYTFGSGTRLTVV.

The chain is built from TRBV5-1 and TRBJ1-4; D remains ambiguous. Per germline, CDR1 SGHRS and CDR2 YFSETQ. CDR3 length: 14 residues. V gave up 0 bases and J gave up 0 bases, with 3 bases separating them. The CDR3 spells CASSLGATNEKLFF. CDR3 coding DNA: TGCGCCAGCAGCTTGGGCGCAACTAATGAAAAACTGTTTTTT.

The chain is built from TRBV7-3 and TRBJ2-1; the D call may be TRBD1 or TRBD2 (5 bases each). Deletions cut 5 bases from V and 6 bases from J, with 11 bases between. The germline CDR1 and CDR2 sequences are SGHTA and FQGTGA. This CDR3 comprises 13 residues. Here the CDR3 DNA reads TGTGCCAGCAGCCGGGACCCCAGCAATGAGCAGTTCTTC. This codes for CASSRDPSNEQFF.

This clone is a singleton in its sample. This sequence joins TRBV6-6 and TRBJ1-2, with D uncertain. This CDR3 spans 15 amino acids. V lost 6 bases and J lost 0, with 14 bases in between. CDR1 and CDR2 (germline): MNHNY, SVGAGI (reference sequence). CDR3 DNA: TGTGCCAGCAGAACCCGGACGGCCACTAACTATGGCTACACCTTC. Its translation: CASRTRTATNYGYTF.

V is TRBV4-2 and J is TRBJ2-7; 7 bases match TRBD1. Germline V CDR1 and CDR2: LGHNA, YNFKEQ. This CDR3 region has 14 residues. The J segment lost 3 bases and the V segment lost 0 bases, leaving 2 bases of the junction unmatched. The CDR3, as DNA: TGTGCCAGCAGCCAAGATCAGGGGGACTACGAGCAGTACTTC. Translating it yields CASSQDQGDYEQYF.

The chain couples TRBV7-3 to TRBJ1-2; D gene uncertain. Germline V lookup: CDR1 SGHTA, CDR2 FQGTGA. The germline V and J ends were trimmed by 0 bases and 6 bases, with 17 bases remaining between them. The CDR3 extends over 16 amino acids. The CDR3 DNA sequence: TGTGCCAGCAGCTTAACCCCTCTAAGCAGCCGGGATGGCTACACCTTC. It is translated as CASSLTPLSSRDGYTF. The variable domain in full, with the rest retrieved from reference TRBV7-3 and TRBJ1-2, is GAGVSQTPSNKVTEKGKYVELRCDPISGHTALYWYRQSLGQGPEFLIYFQGTGAADDSGLPNDRFFAVRPEGSVSTLKIQRTERGDSAVYLCASSLTPLSSRDGYTFGSGTRLTVV.

The gene calls are TRBV7-3 and TRBJ2-1; TRBD1 matches at 8 bases. Germline trimming cut 5 bases from V and 1 base from J; bases unmatched to any gene: 10. Germline V gene data show CDR1 as SGHTA and CDR2 as FQGTGA. The CDR3 has 17 amino acids. The CDR3 nucleotides read TGTGCCAGCAGCCCACCCGGACAGGGTCGATCCTACAATGAGCAGTTCTTC. Translation gives CASSPPGQGRSYNEQFF.

This clone was seen once. The chain recombines TRBV6-1 with TRBJ2-7; D call uncertain. Germline V gene sequence: CDR1 MNHNS, CDR2 SASEGT. V lost 3 bases and J lost 2, with 11 bases in between. The CDR3 runs to 14 residues. The CDR3 reads CASSERTATYEQYF. In DNA, the CDR3 is TGTGCCAGCAGTGAGCGGACGGCAACCTACGAGCAGTACTTC.

CDR3 region: CASSLGTSGGRMAELFF. The CDR3 DNA sequence: TGCGCCAGCAGCTTGGGGACTAGCGGGGGGAGAATGGCGGAGCTGTTTTTT. The chain links TRBV5-1 to TRBJ2-2; 14 nucleotides agree with TRBD2. Germline-derived CDR1 and CDR2 are SGHRS and YFSETQ. The CDR3 runs 17 residues. J gave up 10 bases and V 0 bases, and 8 bases lay outside the gene matches.

The chain links TRBV4-1 to TRBJ2-1, with 15 bases aligning to TRBD2. V was pared by 5 bases and J by 14 bases, with 10 bases of the junction left unmatched. The CDR3 consists of 15 residues. CDR1 is MGHRA and CDR2 is YSYEKL in the germline V gene. In DNA, the CDR3 is TGCGCCAGCAGCTTCGGACTAGCGGGGGGGCCAAGTAAGTTCTTC. Translated: CASSFGLAGGPSKFF.

This chain joins TRBV27 and TRBJ1-4; 10 bases align to TRBD1. The CDR3 spans 18 residues. V trimming: 5 bases; J trimming: 8 bases; junction bases outside the gene matches: 17. CDR1 is MNHEY, CDR2 SMNVEV, per germline (reference sequence). The CDR3 loop reads CASSDSDRGRRHKEKLFF. CDR3 nucleotide sequence: TGTGCCAGCAGTGACAGCGACAGGGGGCGTCGACACAAGGAAAAACTGTTTTTT.

The rearrangement uses TRBV9 and TRBJ2-1; 10 bases are a match to TRBD1. V trimming: 4 bases; J trimming: 10 bases; junction bases outside the gene matches: 5. CDR1 SGDLS and CDR2 YYNGEE come from the germline V gene. CDR3 length equals 13 residues. The CDR3 here is CASSTDRGREQFF. The CDR3 region has the DNA TGTGCCAGCAGCACTGACAGGGGGCGGGAGCAGTTCTTC. Using reference TRBV9 and TRBJ2-1 for the parts outside the CDR3, the full variable domain is DSGVTQTPKHLITATGQRVTLRCSPRSGDLSVYWYQQSLDQGLQFLIQYYNGEERAKGNILERFSAQQFPDLHSELNLSSLELGDSALYFCASSTDRGREQFFGPGTRLTVL.